The TCR beta chain described here comes from a study of cytotoxic CD8 clonotypes in ibrutinib-treated CLL. The ends lost 5 bases at V and 4 bases at J; junction bases unmatched: 5. From germline, CDR1 is MNHEY and CDR2 SMNVEV (reference sequence). The length of the CDR3 is 14 residues. Target depth was 1 in 200,000 to 1 in 1 million T cells, about 10x per clonotype. The assay was immunoSEQ multiplex PCR, and TCRdb's table has in-frame clones only and misses some. Seen here are some 10,000 clones, over 60% observed once, and the top ten hold 16%. The sequences come from PBMCs, collected at disease progression, from a patient treated with ibrutinib. The source is a human donor with chronic lymphocytic leukemia. The chain employs TRBV27 and TRBJ2-3, with 8 bases lining up with TRBD2. The DNA for the CDR3 is TGTGCCAGCAGTCCCAGGACTAGCCCAGATACGCAGTATTTT. Protein: CASSPRTSPDTQYF.